The source of this T cell receptor beta chain is a study of blood T cell repertoires in COVID-19. Study processing details: For nucleated cells, counts were estimated from reference gene primer amplification. Profiled with immunoSEQ multiplex PCR; TCRdb holds only in-frame clones, not every one. That table supplies the V and J calls and clone size; D and trimming were determined from the DNA. The sample carries about 230,000 clones, approximately 84% recorded once. Trimming shortened V by 5 bases and J by 9 bases, and 8 bases separated the two germline ends. The CDR3 extends over 11 amino acids. The J gene is TRBJ1-3, the V gene TRBV12-3 or TRBV12-4, with D hard to call. The source material was peripheral blood. The clonotype comes from a woman of 80 years or more with acute or convalescent COVID-19. The CDR3 here is CASSTVSTIYF. The CDR3 coding sequence is TGTGCCAGCAGTACGGTTAGCACCATATATTTT.